The source of this TCR beta chain is a study of control samples from healthy donors and cancer patients. Germline V gene sequence: CDR1 SGDLS, CDR2 YYNGEE. The ends were cut back, 2 bases at V and 3 bases at J, with 4 bases in the middle. The CDR3 covers 12 residues. With respect to this clone: At the DNA level, this CDR3 is encoded by other sequences in the same sample as well.

The repertoire was sequenced with immunoSEQ multiplex PCR; TCRdb's copy has only in-frame clones and lacks some. This sample has 90,000 to 150,000 clones, with roughly nine tenths found just once. Sequenced input: blood. The chain is built from TRBV9 and TRBJ2-3; D remains ambiguous. This clonotype was obtained from a woman younger than 35 in good health. CDR3 loop: CASSVGTDTQYF. DNA for the CDR3: TGTGCCAGCAGCGTGGGGACAGATACGCAGTATTTT.